Detailed here is one TCR beta chain. There is no known antigen for this receptor. Per-base qualities were not stored, and no clone one base away is much larger. The data are from a study of PD-L1 blockade in urothelial cancer (dated by TCRdb to between 2016 and 2019). Study-level background: All patients started therapy in about 2014 and received atezolizumab 1,200 mg intravenously every 3 weeks. About nine tenths of the roughly 29 patients were males with bladder-origin urothelial cancer, and 18 of 29 reported a prior smoking history. Patients had an ECOG performance status of 0 or 1 and had received between 0 and 3 prior chemotherapy regimens. Blood samples were analyzed 3 weeks after the start of treatment (second dose) and 6 weeks after the start of treatment. Blood samples gave median yields of around 140,000 T cells and 83,000 or so unique TCRs, along with a median clonality of around 0.08. The study was an exploratory multi-omic analysis of somatic, immune and clinical correlates of response to PD-L1 blockade with atezolizumab in urothelial cancer. Pretreatment tumor samples, along with matched peripheral blood serially collected before and after atezolizumab treatment, were subjected to TCR sequencing. Durable clinical benefit meant progression-free survival longer than 6 months, and TCR features were also tested against progression-free and overall survival. In the same patients, pretreatment tumors underwent whole exome sequencing and RNA sequencing in addition to TCR sequencing. Roughly 10 patients achieved durable clinical benefit and approximately 20 did not. Over 28 patients had pretreatment blood TCR-seq, 24 had at least one posttreatment blood collection, and 24 had tumor TCR-seq. The paper's findings and limits, for the study overall: Because of the small sample size (n ≈ 30) and the many exploratory analyses performed, the results are intended to be regarded as hypothesis-generating. At 3 weeks after the start of treatment, tumor-associated TCR clones in peripheral blood had expanded more in patients with durable benefit (n ≈ 20, p = 0.022). Improved progression-free and overall survival was found to be associated with pretreatment peripheral blood TCR clonality below the median.

What the time point label conveys for this sample: pretreatment peripheral blood. A cohort of roughly 30 patients with locally advanced or metastatic urothelial carcinoma, treated at Memorial Sloan Kettering on a trial protocol, was included. Peripheral blood mononuclear cells were collected pretreatment and during treatment, with between 1 and 8 total time points per patient. The Qiagen DNeasy Blood extraction kit was used to purify genomic DNA from total PBMCs and tumor samples. PBMCs were collected pretreatment and during treatment and were isolated and stored as previously described. V was cut back by 3 bases and J by 0 bases, leaving a gap of 8 bases between them. The CDR3 starts with the cysteine, ends with the phenylalanine, and has 14 residues. The retained sequence is limited to the CDR3, 42 bases, with the frame set at the first base. CDR1 and CDR2 are read off the germline V gene as SGDLS and YYNGEE.

To estimate absolute template abundance from read counts, synthetic TCR analog templates were spiked into each PCR. TCRbeta CDR3 regions were amplified from genomic DNA with bias-controlled V and J gene primers using the immunoSEQ assay. Rearranged TCRbeta segments were sequenced at approximately 20X coverage. As for the authors' bioinformatics: Sequencing errors were corrected by clustering and CDR3s were annotated against IMGT to assign V, D and J genes. Downstream analyses used only productive TCRbeta rearrangements and left out out-of-frame or stop-codon sequences. Clonality was computed as one minus Shannon entropy normalized by the log of the number of unique productive sequences. Clones differing between time points or between blood and tumor were identified using Fisher's exact test with Benjamini-Hochberg correction, with an adjusted p below 0.01 applied as the threshold. Not all clones reach the TCRdb copy of this immuneACCESS table, which keeps in-frame sequences only. Checked studies attribute under half of the gap to unresolved V genes and leave the rest unexplained. V and J calls and clone size are those listed in that table; D and trimming were worked out from the DNA. The sample table lists tens of thousands of clones, roughly 84% of them with a count of one. Of the sample, approximately 14% is held by the ten largest clones.

The sequence was collected from a man in his sixties with urothelial cancer. The material sequenced was PBMCs, taken around atezolizumab (anti-PD-L1) treatment. The chain joins TRBV9 to TRBJ2-3; confidence is insufficient to name the D gene. The DNA sequence is as follows: TGTGCCAGCAGCGGCTATTCTAGCACAGATACGCAGTATTTT. This codes for CASSGYSSTDTQYF.